Here is one T cell receptor beta chain with its context. The method was immunoSEQ multiplex PCR; TCRdb's version includes in-frame clones alone and lacks a portion of them. This sample has some 2 million clones, with about 95% found just once. The data originate from a study of shared clonotypes between healthy human individuals. Per the germline V gene, CDR1 is LNHDA and CDR2 is SQIVND (reference sequence). Between the trimmed V and J ends, which lost 3 bases and 1 base, there was a span of 12 bases. The length of the CDR3 is 15 residues. This TCR was recovered from a man between 18 and 29 years old in good health. The chain is built from TRBV19 and TRBJ1-1; no definite D call. The sequenced sample was naive CD4+ T cells sorted from blood. Subset denoted: CD45RA+ positively selected. DNA for the CDR3: TGTGCCAGTAGTATTATAGCCCTACAGAACACTGAAGCTTTCTTT. Encoded protein: CASSIIALQNTEAFF.